The 8 T cell receptor beta chains presented below share a single source sample, sequenced in a study of shared clonotypes between healthy human individuals. It was CD45RO-negative cells, positively selected for CCR7, that made up naive CD8 cells, with terminally differentiated effector memory CD45RA+ cells excluded. Clones were read by immunoSEQ multiplex PCR, and TCRdb kept only the in-frame ones, dropping some. The sample gives under 2,000,000 clones, roughly 94% of which show up once; around 1.2% is in the top ten. Sequencing used naive CD8+ T cells sorted from blood. Source of these receptors: a man younger than 35 in good health.

The V gene is TRBV27, the J gene TRBJ1-1; tentative D call: TRBD1 (5 bases). V shed 6 bases and J shed 0 bases, with 23 bases lying between them. Germline V gene data show CDR1 as MNHEY and CDR2 as SMNVEV (reference sequence). This CDR3 contains 18 residues. Here the CDR3 DNA reads TGTGCCAGCAGCTCCCGGGGAGGACTTGAGGGGTTGAACACTGAAGCTTTCTTT. It translates to CASSSRGGLEGLNTEAFF.

This clone was picked up one time. The gene calls are TRBV25-1 and TRBJ2-7; no reliable D call. The V gene lost 4 bases and the J gene lost 0 bases, with 7 bases spanning the gap. CDR3 length: 13 residues. From germline, CDR1 is MGHDK and CDR2 SYGVNS. The CDR3 spells CASSGESSYEQYF. DNA for the CDR3: TGTGCCAGCAGTGGTGAGAGCTCCTACGAGCAGTACTTC.

A note on this clone: Other DNA sequences within the sample encode an identical CDR3. The chain carries TRBV11-2 and TRBJ2-2; tentative D call: TRBD2 (6 bases). CDR3 length equals 15 residues. With 1 base removed from V and 4 bases from J, the gap between germline ends came to 10 bases. Germline lookup yields CDR1 SGHAT and CDR2 FQNNGV. The CDR3 protein is CASSLGAGGTGELFF. Here the CDR3 DNA reads TGTGCCAGCAGCTTAGGTGCCGGGGGCACCGGGGAGCTGTTTTTT. The entire variable domain, with the rest obtained from reference TRBV11-2 and TRBJ2-2, is as follows: EAGVAQSPRYKIIEKRQSVAFWCNPISGHATLYWYQQILGQGPKLLIQFQNNGVVDDSQLPKDRFSAERLKGVDSTLKIQPAKLEDSAVYLCASSLGAGGTGELFFGEGSRLTVL.

This clone was counted a single time. The gene calls are TRBV27 and TRBJ2-7, with D possibly being TRBD1 (6 bases). CDR1 and CDR2 (germline): MNHEY, SMNVEV (reference sequence). V was trimmed by 5 bases and J by 4 bases, leaving 12 bases between them. CDR3 length: 13 residues. CDR3 DNA: TGTGCCAGCAGTCCCCGGACAGAGTACGAGCAGTACTTC. As protein: CASSPRTEYEQYF.

The CDR3 nucleotides read TGTGCCAGCACCACAGCCGGGACAGTGAACACTGAAGCTTTCTTT. Translating gives CASTTAGTVNTEAFF. V is TRBV6-6 and J is TRBJ1-1; 7 positions agree with TRBD1. Per germline, CDR1 MNHNY and CDR2 SVGAGI (reference sequence). The CDR3 has 15 residues. V dropped 7 bases and J dropped 0; count of bases not matched to a gene: 8.

J is TRBJ2-2 and V is TRBV5-4; D ambiguous. Germline assignment: CDR1 SGHNT and CDR2 YYREEE (reference sequence). The V end was cut by 0 bases, the J end by 3 bases, with 9 bases between. The CDR3 runs 15 residues. CDR3 DNA sequence: TGTGCCAGCAGCTTGGCATGGGCGGACACCGGGGAGCTGTTTTTT. Its protein is CASSLAWADTGELFF.

The chain links TRBV6-1 to TRBJ1-3, with D perhaps TRBD1 (5 bases). This CDR3 contains 15 residues. V lost 5 bases, J lost 1 base, and 12 bases lay in between. Germline V lookup: CDR1 MNHNS, CDR2 SASEGT. CDR3 DNA: TGTGCCAGCAGTAAAGACCCAGGGTCTGGAAACACCATATATTTT. Protein sequence: CASSKDPGSGNTIYF.

The genes are TRBV5-6 and TRBJ2-1, with D perhaps TRBD2 (6 bases). Trimming cost V 2 bases and J 8 bases, with 11 bases left between them. The V gene's germline CDR1 is SGHDT and CDR2 YYEEEE. This CDR3 has 13 amino acids. The CDR3 bases are TGTGCCAGCAGCTTCGGGGGAGTGGATGAGCAGTTCTTC. It encodes CASSFGGVDEQFF.